These T cell receptor beta chains were read from a single sample in a study of T cell changes during pregnancy in multiple sclerosis. Clones were read by immunoSEQ multiplex PCR, and TCRdb kept only the in-frame ones, dropping some. The table includes about 94,000 clones, approximately 95% detected once. Sample: peripheral blood, taken after pregnancy. These receptors all come from a female donor with multiple sclerosis, enrolled in a pregnancy study. The CDR3 runs from the conserved cysteine through the conserved F or W. The D gene is left open where the match is weak. Size is stated for part of the rows, as once, few or many counts, or as a class when the clone is expanded.

few	-	TRBJ1-1	TRBV5-4	TGTGCCAGTGGGCCCATGAACACTGAAGCTTTCTTT	CASGPMNTEAFF
-	TRBD2	TRBJ2-1	TRBV4-1	TGCGCCAGCAGCCAGGTACTAGCGGGCGCCCGCCTAGAGCAGTTCTTC	CASSQVLAGARLEQFF
once	-	TRBJ2-5	TRBV6-5	TGTGCCAGCGCCGCCAGGGGTCAGGAGACCCAGTACTTC	CASAARGQETQYF
-	-	TRBJ2-5	TRBV21-1	TGTGCCAGCAGTTTAGCGGCCGCGGCCCGAGAGACCCAGTACTTC	CASSLAAAARETQYF
few	-	TRBJ1-5	TRBV7-2	TGTGCCAGCAGCTCGGGGGGTCAGCCCCAGCATTTT	CASSSGGQPQHF
once	TRBD1	TRBJ1-4	TRBV7-2	TGTGCCAGCAGCTCACAGGGGGCGCGTGAAAAACTGTTTTTT	CASSSQGAREKLFF
-	-	TRBJ2-1	TRBV20-1	TGCAGTACACCTAGGGGGAATGAGCAGTTCTTC	CSTPRGNEQFF
-	-	TRBJ2-1	TRBV5-1	TGCGCCAGCAGCTTGGCGGCGGGACCCAACAATGAGCAGTTCTTC	CASSLAAGPNNEQFF
-	TRBD1	TRBJ1-1	TRBV27	TGTGCCAGCAGGAATGACAGGGGAGGAACATACACTGAAGCTTTCTTT	CASRNDRGGTYTEAFF
-	TRBD1	TRBJ1-2	TRBV27	TGTGCCAGCAGTCCAGGGACAGGGTATGGCTACACCTTC	CASSPGTGYGYTF
-	-	TRBJ2-1	TRBV27	TGTGCCAGCAGTCCCAGGCCCAATGAGCAGTTCTTC	CASSPRPNEQFF
-	TRBD1	TRBJ2-5	TRBV9	TGTGCCAGCAGCTTGGGACAGCTAGAGACCCAGTACTTC	CASSLGQLETQYF
-	-	TRBJ2-2	TRBV19	TGTGCCAGTAGTATAGATTGGCTCACCGGGGAGCTGTTTTTT	CASSIDWLTGELFF
-	TRBD1	TRBJ2-7	TRBV5-1	TGCGCCAGCAGCTTCGACAGGGCGGGCACAAATACCGACTACGAGCAGTACTTC	CASSFDRAGTNTDYEQYF
-	-	TRBJ2-7	TRBV5-4	TGTGCCAGCAGCACCCCCCAGAACGAGCAGTACTTC	CASSTPQNEQYF
-	TRBD1	TRBJ2-7	TRBV27	TGTGCCAGCAGACTGGGACAGGGCCTCTACGAGCAGTACTTC	CASRLGQGLYEQYF
once	-	TRBJ1-2	TRBV4-2	TGTGCCAGCAGCCAAGATCAACACAGCCAGAACTATGGCTACACCTTC	CASSQDQHSQNYGYTF
-	TRBD1	TRBJ2-7	TRBV30	TGTGCCTGGAGCCAGGGACAGGGCGCCCACGAGCAGTACTTC	CAWSQGQGAHEQYF
-	TRBD1	TRBJ1-1	TRBV9	TGTGCCAGCAGCGCGCATGCACAGGGGTACACTGAAGCTTTCTTT	CASSAHAQGYTEAFF
-	-	TRBJ2-2	TRBV6-5	TGTGCCAGCAGCCAACTCACCGGGGAGCTGTTTTTT	CASSQLTGELFF
-	TRBD1	TRBJ2-1	TRBV7-9	TGTGCCAGCAGCTCAATGGGAGGGGGACAGGGAAAGAATGAGCAGTTCTTC	CASSSMGGGQGKNEQFF
-	TRBD2	TRBJ2-2	TRBV9	TGTGCTTCACTAGCGGGAGCCGGCGGGGAGCTGTTTTTT	CASLAGAGGELFF
-	TRBD2	TRBJ2-1	TRBV14	TGTGCCAGCAGCCAAACCCGGAGGACTAGATCCTACAATGAGCAGTTCTTC	CASSQTRRTRSYNEQFF
-	TRBD1	TRBJ1-5	TRBV27	TGTGCCAGCAGTTTATATCCGACAGGGTCCCAGCCCCAGCATTTT	CASSLYPTGSQPQHF
-	-	TRBJ2-2	TRBV19	TGTGCCAGTAGTTTTGGACAGCTCGGACCCGGGGAGCTGTTTTTT	CASSFGQLGPGELFF
once	TRBD1	TRBJ1-2	TRBV7-8	TGTGCCAGCAGCTTAGAATCCGCTGACAGGGGGAACTATGGCTACACCTTC	CASSLESADRGNYGYTF
-	TRBD1	TRBJ2-1	TRBV9	TGTGCCAGCAGCACTCCCGGGACAGGGAGGAATGAGCAGTTCTTC	CASSTPGTGRNEQFF
-	TRBD2	TRBJ2-7	TRBV5-5	TGTGCCAGCAGCTTCGGGGCTAGCGGCTACGAGCAGTACTTC	CASSFGASGYEQYF
-	TRBD1	TRBJ2-3	TRBV6-6	TGTGCCGTTCGTAGGGGGCCATTTCCCACAGATACGCAGTATTTT	CAVRRGPFPTDTQYF
-	TRBD2	TRBJ2-1	TRBV7-6	TGTGCCAGCAGCTTAGGACTAGCGGGGGGCAATGAGCAGTTCTTC	CASSLGLAGGNEQFF
-	-	TRBJ1-2	TRBV7-9	TGTGCCAGCAGCTTGTATTCAGGGATTGATGGCTACACCTTC	CASSLYSGIDGYTF
-	-	TRBJ1-1	TRBV10-3	TGTGCCATCAGTGAGAGACAGTTTGGGAACACTGAAGCTTTCTTT	CAISERQFGNTEAFF
-	TRBD1	TRBJ2-6	TRBV5-1	TGCGCCAGCAGACCGCCGGGACAGGGGGCGATAGGGGCCAACGTCCTGACTTTC	CASRPPGQGAIGANVLTF
-	TRBD1	TRBJ1-2	TRBV29-1	TGCAGCGCATCCCCCGCGGACAGGGGCAACTATGGCTACACCTTC	CSASPADRGNYGYTF
-	TRBD1	TRBJ1-4	TRBV15	TGTGCCACCAGCGGAGGGACAGGGTTCAATGAAAAACTGTTTTTT	CATSGGTGFNEKLFF
-	-	TRBJ2-7	TRBV5-1	TGCGCCAGCAGCTTGGCCGCCACAGCCTACGAGCAGTACTTC	CASSLAATAYEQYF
-	-	TRBJ1-4	TRBV7-9	TGTGCCAGCAGCTTAACCGACGGGGAAAAACTGTTTTTT	CASSLTDGEKLFF
-	-	TRBJ1-4	TRBV27	TGTGCCAGCAGTTCATTGGGGGCCCCAGGAATTGAAAAACTGTTTTTT	CASSSLGAPGIEKLFF
-	-	TRBJ2-7	TRBV4-1	TGCGCCAGCAGCCAAGGTCCTGGACAGTTCTACGAGCAGTACTTC	CASSQGPGQFYEQYF
-	TRBD2	TRBJ2-7	TRBV5-4	TGTGCCAGCAGGGCCGCCGGGACTAGCGGGCACTCCTACGAGCAGTACTTC	CASRAAGTSGHSYEQYF
-	-	TRBJ2-7	TRBV6-6	TGTGCCAGCAGTTTGGCCAGCGCCTACGAGCAGTACTTC	CASSLASAYEQYF
-	TRBD2	TRBJ2-1	TRBV4-3	TGCGCCAGCAGCCAAGATTCGGGAGGGCCGAGTGAGCAGTTCTTC	CASSQDSGGPSEQFF
-	-	TRBJ1-2	TRBV5-5	TGTGCCAGCAGCTTGGATGACACAAACTATGGCTACACCTTC	CASSLDDTNYGYTF
-	-	TRBJ1-4	TRBV13	TGTGCCAGCAGCTTAGGCGTGGCGGAACCAACTAATGAAAAACTGTTTTTT	CASSLGVAEPTNEKLFF
-	-	TRBJ1-2	TRBV25-1	TGTGCCAGCAGTGAGACAGGCCGTGGCTACACCTTC	CASSETGRGYTF
-	TRBD2	TRBJ2-2	TRBV9	TGTGCCAGCAGCGTAGTTGGGCTAGCGGGGAACACCGGGGAGCTGTTTTTT	CASSVVGLAGNTGELFF
once	TRBD1	TRBJ1-5	TRBV27	TGTGCCAGCAGCATTGGACAGGGCGCCAATCAGCCCCAGCATTTT	CASSIGQGANQPQHF
-	TRBD1	TRBJ1-3	TRBV9	TGTGCCAGCAGCGCCAACAGGGGGATGGGAAACACCATATATTTT	CASSANRGMGNTIYF
-	TRBD2	TRBJ2-7	TRBV5-1	TGCGCCAGCAGGGCGGGACCGGGGACTATGTACGAGCAGTACTTC	CASRAGPGTMYEQYF
once	-	TRBJ2-2	TRBV27	TGTGCCAGCAGTTCTAAGGGGAGGATCCCCGGGGAGCTGTTTTTT	CASSSKGRIPGELFF
-	TRBD2	TRBJ2-3	TRBV29-1	TGCAGCGTTGTCCTAGCGGGCCGTACCCATACGCAGTATTTT	CSVVLAGRTHTQYF
-	-	TRBJ1-3	TRBV9	TGTGCCAGCAGCGTAGATCCAGGAAACACCATATATTTT	CASSVDPGNTIYF
once	-	TRBJ2-2	TRBV19	TGTGCCAGTACCGTGGGGCAGGGTGGAACCGGGGAGCTGTTTTTT	CASTVGQGGTGELFF
-	-	TRBJ2-3	TRBV7-3	TGTGCCAGCGGAATAGGCGGGGCGGCAGATACGCAGTATTTT	CASGIGGAADTQYF
-	TRBD1	TRBJ1-4	TRBV5-1	TGCGCCAGCAGACCAGGGGGCTCAACTAATGAAAAACTGTTTTTT	CASRPGGSTNEKLFF
-	TRBD1	TRBJ1-2	TRBV27	TGTGCCAGCAGTTTACTGGGACAGGGGTTCGGTGGCTACACCTTC	CASSLLGQGFGGYTF
-	-	TRBJ1-1	TRBV5-4	TGTGCCAGCAGCCCCACGCAGGGGTTAAACACTGAAGCTTTCTTT	CASSPTQGLNTEAFF